Here is one T cell receptor (beta chain) with its context. The identical CDR3 is also encoded by other nucleotide sequences in the sample. This entry belongs to a study of shared clonotypes between healthy human individuals. TCRdb's table, derived via immunoSEQ multiplex PCR, lists solely in-frame clones and lacks some. The table has 2.3 million or so clones, 80% to 95% seen once; the top ten hold 0.39%. Per germline, CDR1 MDHEN and CDR2 SYDVKM. The length of the CDR3 is 11 residues. V was shortened by 9 bases and J by 0 bases, with 4 bases between the two germline ends. The TCR originated in a man aged 18 to 29 in good health. Some clones in this sample may be carry-over from other donors' samples. The source material was naive CD4+ T cells from PBMCs. The subset denotes: CD45RA+ positively selected. This chain links TRBV28 with TRBJ2-3; D is uncertain. The CDR3, as DNA: TGTGCCAGTCTGAGCACAGATACGCAGTATTTT. This translates into CASLSTDTQYF.